This T cell receptor beta chain originates from a study of technical replicates of blood from several donors. Assay: immunoSEQ multiplex PCR; the TCRdb copy retains only in-frame clones and omits some. The table lists fewer than 85,000 clones, roughly 92% of them singletons. Germline V gives CDR1 SGHTA, CDR2 FQGNSA. Between the trimmed V and J ends, which lost 6 bases and 5 bases, there was a span of 5 bases. The CDR3 extends over 10 amino acids. Sample: T cells isolated from PBMCs. This clonotype originated in a human donor in good health. The genes are TRBV7-2 and TRBJ2-7; D remains unclear. The chain's CDR3 is CASSGHEQYF. DNA for the CDR3: TGTGCCAGCAGTGGGCACGAGCAGTACTTC.